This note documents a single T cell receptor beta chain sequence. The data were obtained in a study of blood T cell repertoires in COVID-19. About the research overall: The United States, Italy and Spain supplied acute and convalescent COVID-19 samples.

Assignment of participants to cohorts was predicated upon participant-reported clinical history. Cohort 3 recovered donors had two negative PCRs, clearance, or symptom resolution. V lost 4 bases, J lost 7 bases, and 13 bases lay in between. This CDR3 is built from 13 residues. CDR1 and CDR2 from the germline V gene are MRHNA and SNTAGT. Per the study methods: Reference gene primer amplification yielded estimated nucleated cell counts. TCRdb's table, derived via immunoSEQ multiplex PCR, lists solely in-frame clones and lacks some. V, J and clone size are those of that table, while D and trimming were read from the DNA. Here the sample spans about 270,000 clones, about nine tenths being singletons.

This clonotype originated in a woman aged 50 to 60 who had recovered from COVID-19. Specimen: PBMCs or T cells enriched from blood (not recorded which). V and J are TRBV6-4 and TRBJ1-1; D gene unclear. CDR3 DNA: TGTGCCAGCAGTGTCTCCGGTAACGGTGAAGCTTTCTTT. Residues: CASSVSGNGEAFF.